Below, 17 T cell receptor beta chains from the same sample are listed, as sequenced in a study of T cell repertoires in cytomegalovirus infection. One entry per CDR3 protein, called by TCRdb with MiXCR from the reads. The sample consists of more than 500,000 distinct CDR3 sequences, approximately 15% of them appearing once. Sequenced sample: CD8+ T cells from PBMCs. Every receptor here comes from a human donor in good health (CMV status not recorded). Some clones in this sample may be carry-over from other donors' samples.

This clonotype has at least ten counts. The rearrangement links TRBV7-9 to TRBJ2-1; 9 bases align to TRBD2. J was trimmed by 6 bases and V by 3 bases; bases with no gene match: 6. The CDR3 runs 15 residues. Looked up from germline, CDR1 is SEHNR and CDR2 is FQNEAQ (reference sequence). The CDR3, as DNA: TGTGCCAGCAGCTTTAGCGGGGGCGGTGGCAATGAGCAGTTCTTC. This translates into CASSFSGGGGNEQFF.

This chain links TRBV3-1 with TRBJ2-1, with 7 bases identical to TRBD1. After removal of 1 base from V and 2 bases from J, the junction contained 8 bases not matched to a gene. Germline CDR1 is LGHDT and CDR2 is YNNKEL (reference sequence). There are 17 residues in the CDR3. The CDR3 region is CASSQVTRGPPYNEQFF. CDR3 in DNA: TGTGCCAGCAGCCAAGTGACGAGGGGGCCCCCCTACAATGAGCAGTTCTTC.

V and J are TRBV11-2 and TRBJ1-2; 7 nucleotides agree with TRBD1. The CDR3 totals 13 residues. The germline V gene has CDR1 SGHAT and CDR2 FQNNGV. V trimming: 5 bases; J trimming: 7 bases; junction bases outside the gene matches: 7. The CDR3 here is CASSVRQGGGYTF. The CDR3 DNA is TGTGCCAGCAGCGTTCGACAGGGCGGTGGCTACACCTTC.

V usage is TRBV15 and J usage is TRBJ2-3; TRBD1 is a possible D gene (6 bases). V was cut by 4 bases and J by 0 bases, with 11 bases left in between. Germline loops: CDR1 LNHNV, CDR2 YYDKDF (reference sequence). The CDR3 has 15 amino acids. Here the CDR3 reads CATSKGHTSTDTQYF. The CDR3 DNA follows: TGTGCCACCAGCAAGGGACATACTAGCACAGATACGCAGTATTTT.

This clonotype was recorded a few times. CDR3 sequence reads: CASSEYGPNEQFF. DNA for the CDR3: TGTGCCAGCAGTGAATATGGACCGAATGAGCAGTTCTTC. The chain couples TRBV25-1 to TRBJ2-1; D is unclear. The V end was cut by 0 bases, the J end by 7 bases, with 7 bases between. In germline, CDR1 is MGHDK, CDR2 SYGVNS. The CDR3 has 13 residues.

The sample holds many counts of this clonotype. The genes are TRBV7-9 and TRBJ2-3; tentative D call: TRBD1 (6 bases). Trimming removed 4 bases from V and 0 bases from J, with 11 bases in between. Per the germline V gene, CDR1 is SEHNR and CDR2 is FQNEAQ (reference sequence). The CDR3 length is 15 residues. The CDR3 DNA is TGTGCCAGCAGCTCCCACAGGGTGAGCACAGATACGCAGTATTTT. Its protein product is CASSSHRVSTDTQYF.

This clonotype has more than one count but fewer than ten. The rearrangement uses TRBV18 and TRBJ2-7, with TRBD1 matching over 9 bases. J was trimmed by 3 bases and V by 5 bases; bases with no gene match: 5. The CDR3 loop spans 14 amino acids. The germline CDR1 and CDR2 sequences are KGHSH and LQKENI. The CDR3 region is CASSGGTGSYEQYF. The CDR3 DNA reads TGTGCCAGCTCAGGCGGGACAGGGAGCTACGAGCAGTACTTC.

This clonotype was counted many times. CDR3: CASSQGGAGGTGELFF. The DNA of the CDR3 is TGCGCCAGCAGCCAAGGGGGAGCCGGGGGCACCGGGGAGCTGTTTTTT. V and J are TRBV4-1 and TRBJ2-2, with D possibly matching TRBD2 (6 bases). Trimming removed 1 base from V and 4 bases from J, with 13 bases in between. The germline V gene encodes CDR1 MGHRA and CDR2 YSYEKL. This CDR3 is 16 amino acids long.

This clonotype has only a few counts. The CDR3 spells CAISLWTADSGNTIYF. CDR3 DNA sequence: TGTGCCATCAGTCTTTGGACGGCGGACTCTGGAAACACCATATATTTT. This chain links TRBV10-3 with TRBJ1-3, with no clear D. This CDR3 comprises 16 residues. Germline V gene data show CDR1 as ENHRY and CDR2 as SYGVKD. V was shortened by 5 bases and J by 0 bases, with 14 bases between the two germline ends.

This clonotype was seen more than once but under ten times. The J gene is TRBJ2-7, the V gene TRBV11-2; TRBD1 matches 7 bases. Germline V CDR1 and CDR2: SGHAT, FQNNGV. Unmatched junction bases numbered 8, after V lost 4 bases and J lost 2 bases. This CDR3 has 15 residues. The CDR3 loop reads CASSSGPDRAYEQYF. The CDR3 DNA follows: TGTGCCAGCAGCTCCGGGCCCGACAGGGCCTACGAGCAGTACTTC.

The CDR3 nucleotides are TGTGCCAGCAGCAGGGACAGGGCTCTTCTGAACACTGAAGCTTTCTTT. It yields the protein CASSRDRALLNTEAFF. V usage is TRBV6-5 and J usage is TRBJ1-1; 9 nucleotides match TRBD1. The CDR3 length is 16 residues. Germline-derived CDR1 and CDR2 are MNHEY and SVGAGI. The V and J ends lost 6 bases and 0 bases, in that order; junction bases with no gene match: 8.

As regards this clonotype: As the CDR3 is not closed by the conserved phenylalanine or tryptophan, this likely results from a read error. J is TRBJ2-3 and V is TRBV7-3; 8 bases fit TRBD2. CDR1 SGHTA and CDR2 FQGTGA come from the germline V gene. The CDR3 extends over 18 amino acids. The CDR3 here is CASSFTGLAETSTDTQYC. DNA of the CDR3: TGTGCTAGCAGCTTTACCGGACTAGCCGAAACTAGCACAGATACGCAGTATTGT.

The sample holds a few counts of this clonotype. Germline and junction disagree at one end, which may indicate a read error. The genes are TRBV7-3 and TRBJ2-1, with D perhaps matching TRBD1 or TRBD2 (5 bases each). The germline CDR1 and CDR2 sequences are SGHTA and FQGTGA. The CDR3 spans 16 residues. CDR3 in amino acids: CASGPLTIRGYNGQFF. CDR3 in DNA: TGTGCCAGCGGCCCCCTGACCATTCGGGGCTACAATGGGCAGTTCTTC.

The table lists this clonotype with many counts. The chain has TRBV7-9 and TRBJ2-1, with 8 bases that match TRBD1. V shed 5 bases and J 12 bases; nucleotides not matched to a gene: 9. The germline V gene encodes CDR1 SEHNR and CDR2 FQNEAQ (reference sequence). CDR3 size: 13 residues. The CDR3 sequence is CASSLKDRVRQFF. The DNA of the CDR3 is TGTGCCAGCAGCCTTAAGGACAGGGTCCGGCAGTTCTTC.

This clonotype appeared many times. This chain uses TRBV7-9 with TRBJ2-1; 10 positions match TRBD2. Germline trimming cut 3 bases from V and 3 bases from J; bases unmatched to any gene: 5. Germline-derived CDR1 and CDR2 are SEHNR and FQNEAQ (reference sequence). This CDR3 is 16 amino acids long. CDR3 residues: CASSFQGLAVYNEQFF. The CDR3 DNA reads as TGTGCCAGCAGCTTTCAAGGACTAGCGGTCTACAATGAGCAGTTCTTC.

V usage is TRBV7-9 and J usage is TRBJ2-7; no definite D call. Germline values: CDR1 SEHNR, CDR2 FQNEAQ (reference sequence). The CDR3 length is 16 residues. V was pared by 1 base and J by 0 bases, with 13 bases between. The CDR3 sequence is CASSLGPVTSSYEQYF. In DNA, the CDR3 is TGTGCCAGCAGCTTAGGCCCAGTAACAAGCTCCTACGAGCAGTACTTC.

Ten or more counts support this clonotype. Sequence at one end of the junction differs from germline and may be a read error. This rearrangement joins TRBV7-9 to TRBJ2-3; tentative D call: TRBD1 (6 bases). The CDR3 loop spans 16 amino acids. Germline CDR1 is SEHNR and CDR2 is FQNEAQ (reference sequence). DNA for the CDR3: TGTGCCAGCAGCCCCCGGGACACCCAGGGCACGGATACGCAGTATTTT. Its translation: CASSPRDTQGTDTQYF. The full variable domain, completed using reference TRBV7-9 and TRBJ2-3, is DTGVSQNPRHKITKRGQNVTFRCDPISEHNRLYWYRQTLGQGPEFLTYFQNEAQLEKSRLLSDRFSAERPKGSFSTLEIQRTEQGDSAMYLCASSPRDTQGTDTQYFGPGTRLTVL.